The clone carrying this T cell receptor beta chain was detected a few times. Its specificity is not known. These data belong to a study of T-cell memory formation after mild COVID-19. Study context: Largely, TCR clusters stayed within a single donor.

Study-wide points: CD4+ clones that contracted lay mainly in CM and EM; CD8+ ones lay in EMRA.

Per the germline V gene, CDR1 is SGDLS and CDR2 is YYNGEE. The CDR3 spans 12 residues. Trimming removed 4 bases from V and 8 bases from J; junction bases left unmatched: 4. From 5'RACE with constant-segment primers came TCR alpha and TCR beta cDNA libraries that carried sample barcodes and UMIs. From the 5' RACE reads, TCRdb called clonotypes with MiXCR, one entry per CDR3 protein. This table holds roughly 150,000 distinct CDR3 sequences, about an eighth found once. The sample taken for sequencing was PBMCs or a T cell subset sorted from them (not recorded which). The sequence was obtained from a man between 18 and 29 years old who had mild COVID-19 (a few samples of this study predate the infection). Cell type and time point are not known. The chain carries TRBV9 and TRBJ1-2; TRBD1 matches 8 bases. The CDR3: CASSKQGDGYTF. The DNA of the CDR3 is TGTGCCAGCAGCAAACAGGGGGACGGCTACACCTTC.